Each of the 4 T cell receptor beta chains below was sequenced from the same sample in a study of blood T cell repertoires in COVID-19. Clones were read by immunoSEQ multiplex PCR, and TCRdb kept only the in-frame ones, dropping some. The repertoire holds about 30,000 clones, with approximately 86% as singletons. Source material: peripheral blood. Every receptor here comes from a human donor in a cohort sampled during active COVID-19. The donor label of this sample is uncertain.

V gene TRBV5-1 combines with J gene TRBJ2-6; a possible D gene is TRBD1 (7 bases). The CDR3 consists of 16 residues. The V end lost 6 bases, the J end lost 0 bases, and 13 bases lay between the germline ends. Germline lookup yields CDR1 SGHRS and CDR2 YFSETQ. Here the CDR3 reads CASTQGGSSGANVLTF. The CDR3 nucleotides are TGCGCCAGCACCCAGGGGGGCTCCTCTGGGGCCAACGTCCTGACTTTC. The full variable domain, in which reference TRBV5-1 and TRBJ2-6 provide the parts outside the CDR3, is KAGVTQTPRYLIKTRGQQVTLSCSPISGHRSVSWYQQTPGQGLQFLFEYFSETQRNKGNFPGRFSGRQFSNSRSEMNVSTLELGDSALYLCASTQGGSSGANVLTFGAGSRLTVL.

The chain couples TRBV30 to TRBJ1-1, with a weak D call TRBD1 (6 bases). CDR1 and CDR2 from the germline V gene are GTSNPN and SVGIG (reference sequence). There are 17 residues in the CDR3. Deletions cut 1 base from V and 7 bases from J, with 25 bases between. CDR3 amino acids: CAWSALRGMTGDNEAFF. DNA of the CDR3: TGTGCCTGGAGTGCCCTTCGAGGTATGACAGGAGACAATGAAGCTTTCTTT.

This rearrangement joins TRBV6-5 to TRBJ1-3; no firm D call. The V end was cut by 0 bases, the J end by 4 bases, with 13 bases between. CDR1 MNHEY and CDR2 SVGAGI come from the germline V gene. The CDR3 has 16 amino acids. The CDR3 is CASSYSIPGSGNTIYF. As DNA, the CDR3 is TGTGCCAGCAGTTACTCGATACCGGGTTCCGGAAACACCATATATTTT.

The chain is built from TRBV11-2 and TRBJ1-1; tentative D call: TRBD1 (6 bases). CDR1 and CDR2 from the germline V gene are SGHAT and FQNNGV. V lost 4 bases and J 0 bases, leaving 9 bases between the germline ends. CDR3 length equals 14 residues. The CDR3 loop is CASSWDTMNTEAFF. In DNA form, the CDR3 reads TGTGCCAGCAGCTGGGACACCATGAACACTGAAGCTTTCTTT.